This record concerns one T cell receptor (beta chain) sequence. The antigen remains unidentified. Each donor was healthy, and each was a bone marrow donor. These data are taken from a study of cytomegalovirus exposure and HLA in healthy donors. Study information: An analysis done earlier identified more than 90 million unique TCR beta sequences from roughly 190 million T cells.

This CDR3 comprises 14 residues. Looked up from germline, CDR1 is SNHLY and CDR2 is FYNNEI. Trimming removed 11 bases at V and 0 bases at J, with 11 bases between. Whole-study results and caveats: Reportedly, cytomegalovirus status was diagnosed with high sensitivity and specificity. A list of around 160 TCR beta chains associated with cytomegalovirus was given.

Researchers ran the PCR with 60 Vbeta and 13 Jbeta primers. Sequencing was performed with immunoSEQ multiplex PCR; in TCRdb, only in-frame clones are kept and a portion is missing. The data hold over 150,000 clones, with roughly 80% observed a single time. The chain links TRBV2 to TRBJ2-6, with D uncertain. The sample consisted of PBMCs. This TCR derives from a man aged 45 to 65 in good health and CMV-seronegative. CDR3 coding DNA: TGTGCCGGTCAACGACTCTCTGGGGCCAACGTCCTGACTTTC. This codes for CAGQRLSGANVLTF.